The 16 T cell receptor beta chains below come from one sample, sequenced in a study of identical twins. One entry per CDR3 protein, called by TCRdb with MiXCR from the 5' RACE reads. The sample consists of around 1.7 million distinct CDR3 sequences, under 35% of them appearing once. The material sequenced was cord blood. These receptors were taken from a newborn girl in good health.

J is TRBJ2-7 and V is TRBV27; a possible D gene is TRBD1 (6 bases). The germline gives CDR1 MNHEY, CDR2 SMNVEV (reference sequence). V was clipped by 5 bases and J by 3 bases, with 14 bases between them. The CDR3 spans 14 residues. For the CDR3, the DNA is TGTGCCAGCAGTCGATGGGACACGGGCTACGAGCAGTACTTC. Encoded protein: CASSRWDTGYEQYF.

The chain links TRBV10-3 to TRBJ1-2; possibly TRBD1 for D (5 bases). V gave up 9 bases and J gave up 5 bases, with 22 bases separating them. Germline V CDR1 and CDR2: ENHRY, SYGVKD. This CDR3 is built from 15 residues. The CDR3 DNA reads TGTGCCATTCAGAGAAGGACCGAGACAGATTATGGCTACACCTTC. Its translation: CAIQRRTETDYGYTF.

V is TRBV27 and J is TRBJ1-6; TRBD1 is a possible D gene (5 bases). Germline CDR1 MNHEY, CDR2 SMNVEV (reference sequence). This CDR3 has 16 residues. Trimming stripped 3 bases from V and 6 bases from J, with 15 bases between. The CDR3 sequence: CASSFLRDVPNSPLHF. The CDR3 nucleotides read TGTGCCAGCAGTTTCCTCCGGGACGTCCCTAATTCACCCCTCCACTTT.

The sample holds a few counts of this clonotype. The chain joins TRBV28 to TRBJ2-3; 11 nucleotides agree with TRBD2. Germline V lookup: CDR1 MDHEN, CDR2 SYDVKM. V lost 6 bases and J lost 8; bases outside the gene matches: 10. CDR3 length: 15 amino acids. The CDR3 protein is CASSLAGGWAGTQYF. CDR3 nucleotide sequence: TGTGCCAGCAGCCTAGCGGGAGGTTGGGCAGGTACGCAGTATTTT.

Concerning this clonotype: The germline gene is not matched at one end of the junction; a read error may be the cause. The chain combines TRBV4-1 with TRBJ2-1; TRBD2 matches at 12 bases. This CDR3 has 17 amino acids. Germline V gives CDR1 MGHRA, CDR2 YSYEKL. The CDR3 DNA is TGCGCCAGCAGCCATCCTAGCGGGAGGGCCTCCGACAATGAGCAGTTCTTC. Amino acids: CASSHPSGRASDNEQFF.

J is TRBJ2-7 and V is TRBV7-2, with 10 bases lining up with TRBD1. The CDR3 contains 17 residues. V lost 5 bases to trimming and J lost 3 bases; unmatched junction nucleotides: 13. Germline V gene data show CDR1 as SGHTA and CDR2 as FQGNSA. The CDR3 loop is CASSGRGPGTGVYEQYF. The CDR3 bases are TGTGCCAGCAGCGGGCGAGGACCCGGGACAGGGGTCTACGAGCAGTACTTC. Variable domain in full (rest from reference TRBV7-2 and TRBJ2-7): GAGVSQSPSNKVTEKGKDVELRCDPISGHTALYWYRQSLGQGLEFLIYFQGNSAPDKSGLPSDRFSAERTGGSVSTLTIQRTQQEDSAVYLCASSGRGPGTGVYEQYFGPGTRLTVT.

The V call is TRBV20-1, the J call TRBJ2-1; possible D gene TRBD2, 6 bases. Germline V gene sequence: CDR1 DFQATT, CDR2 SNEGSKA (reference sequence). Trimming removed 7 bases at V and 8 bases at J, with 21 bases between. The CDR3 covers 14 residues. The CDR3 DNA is TGCAGTGGCGCGGGACCGATAGTAACCCATGAGCAGTTCTTC. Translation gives CSGAGPIVTHEQFF.

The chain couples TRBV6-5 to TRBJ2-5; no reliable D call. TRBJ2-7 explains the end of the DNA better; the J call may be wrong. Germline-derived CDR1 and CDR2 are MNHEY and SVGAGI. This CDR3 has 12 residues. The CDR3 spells CASSPLPGEQYF. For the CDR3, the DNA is TGTGCCAGCAGCCCCCTTCCGGGCGAGCAGTACTTC.

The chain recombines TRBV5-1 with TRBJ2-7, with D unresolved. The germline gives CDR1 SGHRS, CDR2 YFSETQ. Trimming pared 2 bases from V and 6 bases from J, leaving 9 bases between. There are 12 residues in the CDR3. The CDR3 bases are TGCGCCAGCAGCTTCATACCCGGCGAGCAGTACTTC. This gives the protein CASSFIPGEQYF.

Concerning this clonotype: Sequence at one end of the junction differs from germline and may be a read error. CDR3 sequence: CASSFPTDRRGYAYTF. The CDR3 coding sequence is TGCGCCAGCAGCTTCCCGACAGACCGACGAGGGTATGCCTACACCTTC. J is TRBJ1-2 and V is TRBV5-1, with D possibly TRBD1 on 5 matching bases. Germline V CDR1 and CDR2: SGHRS, YFSETQ. This CDR3 comprises 16 residues.

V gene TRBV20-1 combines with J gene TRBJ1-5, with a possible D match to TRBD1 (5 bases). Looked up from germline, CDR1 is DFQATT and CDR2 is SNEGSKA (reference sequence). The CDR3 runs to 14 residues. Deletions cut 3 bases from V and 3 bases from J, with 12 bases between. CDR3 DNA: TGCAGTGCTAGGAGGGGTAGGAACAATCAGCCCCAGCATTTT. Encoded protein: CSARRGRNNQPQHF.

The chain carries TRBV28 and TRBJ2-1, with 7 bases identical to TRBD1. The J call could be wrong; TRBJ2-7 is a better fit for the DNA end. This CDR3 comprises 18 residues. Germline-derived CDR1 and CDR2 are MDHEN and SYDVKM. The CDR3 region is CASSSPRTGRPVYNEQYF. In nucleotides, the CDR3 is TGTGCCAGCAGTTCCCCTCGGACAGGACGACCGGTCTACAATGAGCAGTACTTC.

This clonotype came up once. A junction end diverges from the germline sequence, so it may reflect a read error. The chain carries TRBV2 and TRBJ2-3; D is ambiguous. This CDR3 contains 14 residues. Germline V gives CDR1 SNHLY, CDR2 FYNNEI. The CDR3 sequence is CVSSVWPHTDTQYF. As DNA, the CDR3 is TGTGTCAGCAGTGTATGGCCTCACACAGATACGCAGTATTTT. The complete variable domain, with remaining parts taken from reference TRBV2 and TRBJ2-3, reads EPEVTQTPSHQVTQMGQEVILRCVPISNHLYFYWYRQILGQKVEFLVSFYNNEISEKSEIFDDQFSVERPDGSNFTLKIRSTKLEDSAMYFCVSSVWPHTDTQYFGPGTRLTVL.

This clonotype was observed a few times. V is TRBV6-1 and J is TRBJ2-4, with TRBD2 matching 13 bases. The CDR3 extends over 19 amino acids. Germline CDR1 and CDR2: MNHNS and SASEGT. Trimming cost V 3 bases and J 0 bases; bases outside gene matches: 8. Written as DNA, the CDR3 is TGTGCCAGCAGTGAGCGACTAGCGGGGGGCCTACTAGCCAAAAACATTCAGTACTTC. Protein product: CASSERLAGGLLAKNIQYF.

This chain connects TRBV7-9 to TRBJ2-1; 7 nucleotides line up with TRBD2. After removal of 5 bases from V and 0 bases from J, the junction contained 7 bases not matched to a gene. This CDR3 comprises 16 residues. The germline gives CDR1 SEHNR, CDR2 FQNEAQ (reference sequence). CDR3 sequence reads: CASSTPAGYSYNEQFF. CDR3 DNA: TGTGCCAGCAGCACCCCAGCGGGGTACTCCTACAATGAGCAGTTCTTC.

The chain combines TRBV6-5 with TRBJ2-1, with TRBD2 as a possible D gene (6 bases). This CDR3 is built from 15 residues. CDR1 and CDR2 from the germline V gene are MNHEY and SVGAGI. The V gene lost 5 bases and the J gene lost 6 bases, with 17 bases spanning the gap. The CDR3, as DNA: TGTGCCAGCAGTACCCCCGGGGGTAGCCGCAATGAGCAGTTCTTC. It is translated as CASSTPGGSRNEQFF.